This T cell receptor beta chain was obtained from a study of cytomegalovirus exposure and HLA in healthy donors. Findings of the study overall: Most TCRs appeared rarely, but some public TCRs recurred in many donors.

Note on this clone: Its cognate antigen is unknown.

J gave up 4 bases and V 0 bases, and 4 bases lay outside the gene matches. Germline assignment: CDR1 MGHRA and CDR2 YSYEKL. The CDR3 spans 15 residues. The PCR made use of 60 Vbeta and 13 Jbeta primers. This table comes from immunoSEQ multiplex PCR, and its TCRdb copy is limited to in-frame clones, with some not included. The sample has about 130,000 clones, about 70% seen once. The TCR sequence derives from a male donor in good health and CMV-seronegative. The sequencing sample was made of PBMCs. The V call is TRBV4-1, the J call TRBJ1-2; 8 bases map to TRBD1. CDR3 nucleotide sequence: TGCGCCAGCAGCCAAGATCCGCAGGGGGCCTATGGCTACACCTTC. The encoded protein is CASSQDPQGAYGYTF.